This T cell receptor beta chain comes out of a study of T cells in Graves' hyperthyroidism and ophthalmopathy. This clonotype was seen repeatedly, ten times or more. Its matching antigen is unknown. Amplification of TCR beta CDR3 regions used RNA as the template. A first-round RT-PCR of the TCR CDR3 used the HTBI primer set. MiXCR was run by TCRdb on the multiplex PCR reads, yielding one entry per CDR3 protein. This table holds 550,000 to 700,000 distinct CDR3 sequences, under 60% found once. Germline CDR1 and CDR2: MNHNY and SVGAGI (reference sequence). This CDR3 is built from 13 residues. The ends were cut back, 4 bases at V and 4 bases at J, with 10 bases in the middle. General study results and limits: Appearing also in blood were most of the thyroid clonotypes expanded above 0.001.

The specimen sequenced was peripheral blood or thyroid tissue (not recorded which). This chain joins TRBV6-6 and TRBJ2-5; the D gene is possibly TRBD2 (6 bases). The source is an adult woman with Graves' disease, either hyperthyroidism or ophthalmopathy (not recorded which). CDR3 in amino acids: CASSLGLRETQYF. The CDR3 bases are TGTGCCAGCAGTTTGGGACTGAGAGAGACCCAGTACTTC.